A selection of T cell receptor beta chains follows, all from one sample in a study of blood T cell repertoires in COVID-19. Some clones are missing from TCRdb's copy, which holds only in-frame ones; the method was immunoSEQ multiplex PCR. The sample has around 49,000 clones, more than 80% seen once. Sequences were obtained from peripheral blood. These receptor sequences come from a human donor in a cohort sampled during active COVID-19. Both conserved end residues are part of each CDR3. The D gene is left open where the match is weak. Size tells how often a clone was seen (once, few, many) or the class of an expanded clone, and some rows leave it out.

V	length	J	size	D	CDR3	DNA
TRBV19	15	TRBJ2-2	once	TRBD2	CASYSGNWNTGELFF	TGTGCCAGTTACAGCGGGAACTGGAACACCGGGGAGCTGTTTTTT
TRBV6-2/TRBV6-3	17	TRBJ2-5	NA	TRBD2	CASSYGLAGQYQETQYF	TGTGCCAGCAGTTACGGGCTAGCGGGGCAGTACCAAGAGACCCAGTACTTC
TRBV19	11	TRBJ2-7	NA	NA	CATQGAYEQYF	TGTGCCACTCAGGGTGCCTACGAGCAGTACTTC
TRBV13	18	TRBJ2-3	NA	TRBD2	CASSLGREASVRTDTQYF	TGTGCCAGCAGCTTAGGCCGGGAGGCTAGCGTTCGCACAGATACGCAGTATTTT
TRBV2	16	TRBJ2-7	NA	TRBD1	CASSEALLDREREQYF	TGTGCCAGCAGTGAAGCGCTTCTGGACAGGGAGCGCGAGCAGTACTTC
TRBV19	15	TRBJ2-3	NA	TRBD2	CASSIASGSTDTQYF	TGTGCCAGTAGTATCGCTAGCGGGAGCACAGATACGCAGTATTTT
TRBV5-4	16	TRBJ1-3	few	NA	CASSLAKGLSGNTIYF	TGTGCCAGCAGCTTGGCCAAGGGGTTATCTGGAAACACCATATATTTT
TRBV19	12	TRBJ1-3	NA	NA	CASIAAGNTIYF	TGTGCCAGTATAGCTGCTGGAAACACCATATATTTT
TRBV19	13	TRBJ2-7	once	NA	CASRPTQGGEQYF	TGTGCCAGTAGGCCCACCCAGGGAGGTGAGCAGTACTTC
TRBV9	12	TRBJ1-2	NA	TRBD1	CASSARQGGYTF	TGTGCCAGCAGCGCCCGACAGGGTGGCTACACCTTC
TRBV7-6	16	TRBJ2-2	NA	TRBD1	CASSQGAGSGTGELFF	TGTGCCAGCAGCCAGGGGGCAGGGTCGGGCACCGGGGAGCTGTTTTTT
TRBV6-5	14	TRBJ1-1	NA	NA	CASSREGRNTEAFF	TGTGCCAGCAGTCGAGAGGGCAGGAACACTGAAGCTTTCTTT
TRBV18	14	TRBJ1-1	once	NA	CASSRGQKGTEAFF	TGTGCCAGCTCACGCGGACAGAAGGGGACTGAAGCTTTCTTT
TRBV28	11	TRBJ1-1	NA	NA	CAGIGETEAFF	TGTGCCGGCATAGGGGAAACTGAAGCTTTCTTT
TRBV6-5	15	TRBJ1-6	NA	NA	CASSYGGNHNSPLHF	TGTGCCAGCAGTTACGGGGGGAACCATAATTCACCCCTCCACTTT
TRBV19	16	TRBJ1-3	NA	TRBD1	CASSIATTGAPRTIYF	TGTGCCAGTAGTATAGCCACGACAGGGGCGCCGCGGACCATATATTTT
TRBV27	14	TRBJ1-5	NA	TRBD1	CASSPQGALQPQHF	TGTGCCAGCAGTCCACAGGGGGCTCTACAGCCCCAGCATTTT
TRBV7-8	14	TRBJ2-1	NA	TRBD2	CASSFSGGQNEQFF	TGTGCCAGCAGCTTCAGCGGGGGCCAGAATGAGCAGTTCTTC
TRBV7-9	18	TRBJ1-1	NA	NA	CASSLGTNTGLFNTEAFF	TGTGCCAGCAGCTTAGGGACCAACACGGGACTATTTAACACTGAAGCTTTCTTT
TRBV11-2	15	TRBJ1-6	NA	TRBD1	CASSRGTGYNSPLHF	TGTGCCAGCAGCCGAGGGACAGGGTATAATTCACCCCTCCACTTT
TRBV7-2	13	TRBJ1-5	NA	NA	CASSLEGYQPQHF	TGTGCCAGCAGCTTGGAGGGGTATCAGCCCCAGCATTTT
TRBV20-1	11	TRBJ1-1	NA	NA	CSASGGIQAFF	TGCAGTGCTAGCGGGGGGATTCAGGCTTTCTTT
TRBV6-5	15	TRBJ1-5	NA	TRBD1	CASTVDRFSNQPQHF	TGTGCCAGCACCGTGGACAGGTTCAGCAATCAGCCCCAGCATTTT
TRBV6-5	15	TRBJ1-2	NA	TRBD1	CASSYTPPDRDGYTF	TGTGCCAGCAGTTACACTCCGCCGGACAGGGATGGCTACACCTTC
TRBV30	13	TRBJ1-5	few	NA	CASSRGIGQPQHF	TGTGCCTCCTCTAGGGGGATAGGTCAGCCCCAGCATTTT
TRBV20-1	11	TRBJ1-6	NA	NA	CSARWAGGDLF	TGCAGTGCTAGGTGGGCGGGAGGAGATCTCTTT
TRBV7-2	14	TRBJ2-7	NA	NA	CASSQQPGGYEQYF	TGTGCCAGCAGCCAGCAGCCTGGGGGGTACGAGCAGTACTTC
TRBV29-1	13	TRBJ1-1	once	TRBD1	CSVGTGVNTEAFF	TGCAGCGTAGGGACAGGGGTGAACACTGAAGCTTTCTTT
TRBV30	11	TRBJ2-3	NA	NA	CAWRSADTQYF	TGTGCCTGGAGATCCGCAGATACGCAGTATTTT
TRBV19	17	TRBJ2-1	NA	TRBD2	CASSSLAGGPLGNEQFF	TGTGCCAGTAGTTCCCTAGCGGGAGGGCCATTGGGCAATGAGCAGTTCTTC
TRBV7-3	17	TRBJ2-1	NA	TRBD2	CASSLKGPSGRTNEQFF	TGTGCCAGCAGCTTAAAAGGCCCTAGCGGGAGGACCAATGAGCAGTTCTTC
TRBV5-1	15	TRBJ2-5	NA	TRBD1	CASSTQGQVEETQYF	TGCGCCAGCAGCACCCAAGGACAGGTTGAAGAGACCCAGTACTTC
TRBV5-1	17	TRBJ2-7	NA	NA	CASSLAGGGGPPYEQYF	TGCGCCAGCAGCTTGGCGGGGGGCGGGGGCCCCCCCTACGAGCAGTACTTC
TRBV11-2	14	TRBJ2-7	NA	NA	CASSGTTGYGEQYF	TGTGCCAGCAGCGGAACAACAGGGTATGGCGAGCAGTACTTC
TRBV4-3	15	TRBJ2-3	NA	TRBD2	CASSRGAGEQDTQYF	TGCGCCAGCAGTCGGGGAGCGGGAGAGCAAGATACGCAGTATTTT
TRBV24-1	16	TRBJ1-2	NA	TRBD1	CATSDRQGTSLYGYTF	TGTGCCACCAGTGACCGACAGGGTACCTCTCTCTATGGCTACACCTTC
TRBV15	19	TRBJ2-1	NA	TRBD1	CATSRDTRGLPRADNEQFF	TGTGCCACCAGCAGAGACACGAGGGGGCTTCCACGAGCTGACAATGAGCAGTTCTTC